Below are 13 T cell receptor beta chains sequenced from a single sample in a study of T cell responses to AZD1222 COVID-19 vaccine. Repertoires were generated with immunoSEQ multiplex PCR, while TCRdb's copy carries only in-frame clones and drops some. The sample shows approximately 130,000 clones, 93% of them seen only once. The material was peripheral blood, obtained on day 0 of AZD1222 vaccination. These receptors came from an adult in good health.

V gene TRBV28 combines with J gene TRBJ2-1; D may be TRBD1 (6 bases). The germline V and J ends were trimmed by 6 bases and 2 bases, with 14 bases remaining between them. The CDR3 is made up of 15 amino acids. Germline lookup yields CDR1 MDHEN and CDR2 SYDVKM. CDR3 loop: CASRPGQNAYNEQFF. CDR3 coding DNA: TGTGCCAGCAGACCCGGACAGAATGCCTACAATGAGCAGTTCTTC.

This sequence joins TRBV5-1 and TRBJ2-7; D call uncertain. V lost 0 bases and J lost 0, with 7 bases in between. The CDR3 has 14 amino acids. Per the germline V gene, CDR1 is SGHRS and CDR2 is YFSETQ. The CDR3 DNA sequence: TGCGCCAGCAGCTTGGACACCAACTCCTACGAGCAGTACTTC. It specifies CASSLDTNSYEQYF.

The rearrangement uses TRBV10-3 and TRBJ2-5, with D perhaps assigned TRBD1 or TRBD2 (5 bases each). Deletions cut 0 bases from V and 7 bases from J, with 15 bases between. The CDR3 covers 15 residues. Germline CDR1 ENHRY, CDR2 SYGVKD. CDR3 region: CAISESGVPGGTQYF. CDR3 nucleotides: TGTGCCATCAGTGAGTCGGGGGTTCCGGGCGGGACCCAGTACTTC.

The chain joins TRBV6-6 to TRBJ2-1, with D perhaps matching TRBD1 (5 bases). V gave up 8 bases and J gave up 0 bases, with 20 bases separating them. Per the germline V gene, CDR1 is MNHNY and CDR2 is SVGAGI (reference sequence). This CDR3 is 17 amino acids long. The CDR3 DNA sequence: TGTGCCAGCGGTCGCCGACAAGGGGTGAGCTCCTACAATGAGCAGTTCTTC. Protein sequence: CASGRRQGVSSYNEQFF.

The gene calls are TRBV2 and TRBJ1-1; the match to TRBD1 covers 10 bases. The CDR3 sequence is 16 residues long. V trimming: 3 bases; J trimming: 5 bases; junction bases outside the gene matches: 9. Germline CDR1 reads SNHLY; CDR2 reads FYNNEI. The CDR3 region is CASSEATGGVWTEAFF. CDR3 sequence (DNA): TGTGCCAGCAGTGAGGCGACAGGGGGCGTATGGACTGAAGCTTTCTTT.

This CDR3 is CAWSSGEYNEKLFF. The CDR3 nucleotides read TGTGCCTGGAGTTCAGGGGAATATAATGAAAAACTGTTTTTT. The chain carries TRBV30 and TRBJ1-4; D perhaps matches TRBD1 (6 bases). Germline V lookup: CDR1 GTSNPN, CDR2 SVGIG (reference sequence). The CDR3 contains 14 residues. V lost 2 bases and J 4 bases, leaving 11 bases between the germline ends.

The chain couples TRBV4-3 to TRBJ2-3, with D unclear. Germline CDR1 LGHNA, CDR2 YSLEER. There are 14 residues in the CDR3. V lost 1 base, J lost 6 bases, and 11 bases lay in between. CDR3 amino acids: CASSQGGIGDTQYF. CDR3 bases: TGCGCCAGCAGCCAAGGTGGGATTGGGGATACGCAGTATTTT.

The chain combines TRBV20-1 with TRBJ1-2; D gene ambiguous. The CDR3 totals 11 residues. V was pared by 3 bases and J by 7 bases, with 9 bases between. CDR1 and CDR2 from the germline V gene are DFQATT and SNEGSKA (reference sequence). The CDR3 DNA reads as TGCAGTGCTAGTGCCCGGGGTGGCTACACCTTC. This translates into CSASARGGYTF.

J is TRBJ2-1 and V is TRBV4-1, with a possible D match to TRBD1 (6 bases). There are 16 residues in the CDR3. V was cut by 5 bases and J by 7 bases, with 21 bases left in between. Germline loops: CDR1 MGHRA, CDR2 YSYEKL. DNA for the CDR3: TGCGCCAGCAGCACAAGGACCCCAGGGGCCCTTAATGAGCAGTTCTTC. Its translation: CASSTRTPGALNEQFF.

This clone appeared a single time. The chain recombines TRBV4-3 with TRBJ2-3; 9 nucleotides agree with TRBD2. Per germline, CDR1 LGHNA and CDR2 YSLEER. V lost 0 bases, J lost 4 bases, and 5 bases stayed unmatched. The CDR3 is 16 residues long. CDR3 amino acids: CASSQEGGRVADTQYF. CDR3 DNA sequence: TGCGCCAGCAGCCAAGAAGGCGGGAGGGTAGCAGATACGCAGTATTTT.

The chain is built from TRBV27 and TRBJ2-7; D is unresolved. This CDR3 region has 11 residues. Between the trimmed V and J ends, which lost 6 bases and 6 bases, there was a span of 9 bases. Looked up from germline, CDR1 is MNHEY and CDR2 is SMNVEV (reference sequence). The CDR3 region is CASRIRAEQYF. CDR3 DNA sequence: TGTGCCAGCAGGATAAGGGCCGAGCAGTACTTC.

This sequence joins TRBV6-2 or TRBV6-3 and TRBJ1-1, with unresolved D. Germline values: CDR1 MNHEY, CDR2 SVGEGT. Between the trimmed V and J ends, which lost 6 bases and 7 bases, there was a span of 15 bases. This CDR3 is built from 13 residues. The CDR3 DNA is TGTGCCAGCAGCCCTCGGACTTACCGTGAAGCTTTCTTT. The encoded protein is CASSPRTYREAFF.

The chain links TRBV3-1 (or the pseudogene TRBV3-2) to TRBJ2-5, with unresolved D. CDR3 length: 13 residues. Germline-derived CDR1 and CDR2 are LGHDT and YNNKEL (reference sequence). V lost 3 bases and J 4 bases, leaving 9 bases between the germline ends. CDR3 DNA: TGTGCCAGCAGCCAGGGCCTTTCAGAGACCCAGTACTTC. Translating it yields CASSQGLSETQYF.